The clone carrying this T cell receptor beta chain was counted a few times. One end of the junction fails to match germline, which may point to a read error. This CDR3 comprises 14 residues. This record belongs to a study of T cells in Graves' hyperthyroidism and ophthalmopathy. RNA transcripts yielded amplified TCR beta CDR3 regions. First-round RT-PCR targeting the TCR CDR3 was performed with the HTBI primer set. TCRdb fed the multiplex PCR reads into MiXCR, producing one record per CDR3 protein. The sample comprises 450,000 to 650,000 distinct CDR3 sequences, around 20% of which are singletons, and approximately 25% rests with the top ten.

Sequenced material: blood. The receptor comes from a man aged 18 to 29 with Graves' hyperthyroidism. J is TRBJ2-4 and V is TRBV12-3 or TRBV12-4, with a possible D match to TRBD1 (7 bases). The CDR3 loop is CASSAGGPKNIKYF. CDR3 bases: TGTGCCAGCAGTGCAGGGGGGCCCAAAAACATTAAGTACTTC.